A single sample is the source of the 12 T cell receptor beta chains below, sequenced in a study of shared T cell receptors in the human thymus. Assay: immunoSEQ multiplex PCR; the TCRdb copy retains only in-frame clones and omits some. Here the sample spans approximately 760,000 clones, approximately 85% being singletons. Separately, the same data were catalogued under a study of human thymus T cells.

The sequenced sample was thymocytes. The receptor source for this set is a girl under three years old with a congenital heart defect.

CDR3 nucleotide sequence: TGTGCCTGGAGTGACAGGGGATACACTGAAGCTTTCTTT. It translates to CAWSDRGYTEAFF. The V and J genes are TRBV30 and TRBJ1-1, with 7 bases lining up with TRBD1. Germline values: CDR1 GTSNPN, CDR2 SVGIG (reference sequence). V lost 1 base, J lost 3 bases, and 2 bases stayed unmatched. CDR3 length equals 13 residues. The full variable domain, rest sourced from reference TRBV30 and TRBJ1-1, is SQTIHQWPATLVQPVGSPLSLECTVEGTSNPNLYWYRQAAGRGLQLLFYSVGIGQISSEVPQNLSASRPQDRQFILSSKKLLLSDSGFYLCAWSDRGYTEAFFGQGTRLTVV.

This chain uses TRBV7-9 with TRBJ1-6; D is uncertain. CDR1 SEHNR and CDR2 FQNEAQ come from the germline V gene (reference sequence). Trimming cost V 5 bases and J 8 bases, with 19 bases left between them. The CDR3 has 16 residues. CDR3 amino acids: CASSDYSYPPDSPLHF. The CDR3 DNA reads TGTGCCAGCAGCGATTACAGTTATCCTCCCGATTCACCCCTCCACTTT.

This clone was counted between two and nine times. The V and J genes are TRBV2 and TRBJ1-4; D is perhaps TRBD1 (5 bases). Germline V gene data show CDR1 as SNHLY and CDR2 as FYNNEI. This CDR3 has 18 residues. The germline V and J ends were trimmed by 6 bases and 7 bases, with 27 bases remaining between them. CDR3 DNA: TGTGCCAGCAGGGCGGGGGGGTCGGCCGGCCCGGGGAGTGAAAAACTGTTTTTT. It encodes CASRAGGSAGPGSEKLFF.

The rearrangement joins TRBV4-1 to TRBJ1-6; TRBD1 might be the D (6 bases). Per the germline V gene, CDR1 is MGHRA and CDR2 is YSYEKL. Trimming pared 1 base from V and 11 bases from J, leaving 12 bases between. The CDR3 totals 14 residues. The CDR3, as DNA: TGCGCCAGCAGCCAAGTTCAGGGGTCTCCACCCCTCCACTTT. Translation gives CASSQVQGSPPLHF.

V and J are TRBV15 and TRBJ1-2; D is ambiguous. CDR1 and CDR2 (germline): LNHNV, YYDKDF (reference sequence). Trimming cost V 1 base and J 3 bases, with 15 bases left between them. The CDR3 is 16 amino acids. This CDR3 is CATSRVGGRKHYGYTF. The CDR3 DNA sequence: TGTGCCACCAGCAGAGTCGGTGGCAGGAAGCACTATGGCTACACCTTC.

The J gene is TRBJ2-3, the V gene TRBV7-8, with 7 bases that match TRBD1. Trimming at V came to 7 bases and at J to 6 bases, leaving 16 bases not matched to a gene. This CDR3 has 16 residues. The germline V gene has CDR1 SGHVS and CDR2 FQNEAQ. The CDR3 DNA sequence: TGTGCCAGCAAAGTTCAGGGGGTCCAGGACCGGGATACGCAGTATTTT. It codes for CASKVQGVQDRDTQYF.

The V call is TRBV7-9, the J call TRBJ2-7; 9 bases agree with TRBD1. Germline V lookup: CDR1 SEHNR, CDR2 FQNEAQ (reference sequence). The J segment lost 6 bases and the V segment lost 5 bases, leaving 2 bases of the junction unmatched. There are 12 residues in the CDR3. The CDR3 sequence: CASSPTGGEQYF. The CDR3 DNA follows: TGTGCCAGCAGCCCGACAGGGGGCGAGCAGTACTTC.

As concerns this clone: One junction end does not reproduce the germline sequence, and a read error may be involved. V gene TRBV4-1 combines with J gene TRBJ1-6; 7 positions match TRBD1. Germline-derived CDR1 and CDR2 are MGHRA and YSYEKL. CDR3 length: 14 amino acids. The CDR3 region is CASNQKTGDSPLHF. The CDR3 nucleotides are TGCGCCAGCAACCAAAAAACAGGGGATTCACCCCTCCACTTT.

The chain has TRBV7-3 and TRBJ1-3; maybe TRBD1 (5 bases). The V gene lost 4 bases and the J gene lost 1 base, with 11 bases spanning the gap. The length of the CDR3 is 15 residues. Per the germline V gene, CDR1 is SGHTA and CDR2 is FQGTGA. The CDR3 is CASSSGGGSGNTIYF. The CDR3 DNA reads as TGTGCCAGCAGCTCCGGGGGGGGGTCTGGAAACACCATATATTTT.

V is TRBV5-1 and J is TRBJ1-6; unclear D gene. CDR3 length: 16 residues. V was trimmed by 1 base and J by 3 bases, leaving 11 bases between them. Germline CDR1 and CDR2: SGHRS and YFSETQ. CDR3 in amino acids: CASSLIERNYNSPLHF. In DNA, the CDR3 is TGCGCCAGCAGCTTGATTGAGAGAAACTATAATTCACCCCTCCACTTT.

The chain employs TRBV6-5 and TRBJ1-5; D is uncertain. The CDR3 is 13 amino acids. With 6 bases removed from V and 3 bases from J, the gap between germline ends came to 9 bases. Germline values: CDR1 MNHEY, CDR2 SVGAGI. The CDR3 DNA reads as TGTGCCAGCAGGGCGGGTGCCAATCAGCCCCAGCATTTT. Amino acid sequence: CASRAGANQPQHF.

The rearrangement joins TRBV10-3 to TRBJ1-2; no firm D call. The germline V gene has CDR1 ENHRY and CDR2 SYGVKD. The CDR3 has 14 amino acids. V shed 2 bases and J shed 6 bases, with 13 bases lying between them. In nucleotides, the CDR3 is TGTGCCATCAGTGAGAAGGAGGGCTGGCATGGCTACACCTTC. Translation: CAISEKEGWHGYTF.